A single sample is the source of the 3 T cell receptor beta chains below, sequenced in a study of patients and donors after allogeneic stem cell transplantation. One entry per CDR3 protein results from TCRdb running MiXCR on the RT-PCR reads. The sample contains 200,000 to 250,000 distinct CDR3 sequences, roughly 15% of which appear only once. The material sequenced was blood, either unsorted or a sorted T cell fraction (not recorded which). The receptors here all came from a human donor who was either an allogeneic HSCT recipient or a stem cell or donor lymphocyte infusion donor (not recorded which). It is not recorded whose cells these are; they may come from a transplant donor.

This clonotype was recorded many times. This chain joins TRBV5-1 and TRBJ2-5; TRBD2 agrees at 8 bases. The CDR3 has 14 residues. J lost 2 bases, V lost 3 bases, and 3 bases had no gene match. Germline assignment: CDR1 SGHRS and CDR2 YFSETQ. For the CDR3, the DNA is TGCGCCAGCAGCTCCCGGGGGGGGCAAGAGACCCAGTACTTC. Its translation is CASSSRGGQETQYF.

This clonotype has just a few counts. The J gene is TRBJ2-3, the V gene TRBV7-6; 12 bases are a match to TRBD2. CDR1 SGHVS and CDR2 FNYEAQ come from the germline V gene. The CDR3 runs 15 residues. With V trimmed by 4 bases and J by 5 bases, 4 bases remained unmatched. As DNA, the CDR3 is TGTGCCAGCAGCTCCCCTAGCGGGAGGGGAGATACGCAGTATTTT. It codes for CASSSPSGRGDTQYF.

The J gene is TRBJ2-2, the V gene TRBV24-1, with D uncertain. Germline CDR1 reads KGHDR; CDR2 reads SFDVKD. The CDR3 covers 14 residues. V was shortened by 1 base and J by 3 bases, with 5 bases between the two germline ends. For the CDR3, the DNA is TGTGCCACCAGTGATTTAGGGTACACCGGGGAGCTGTTTTTT. Translating gives CATSDLGYTGELFF.